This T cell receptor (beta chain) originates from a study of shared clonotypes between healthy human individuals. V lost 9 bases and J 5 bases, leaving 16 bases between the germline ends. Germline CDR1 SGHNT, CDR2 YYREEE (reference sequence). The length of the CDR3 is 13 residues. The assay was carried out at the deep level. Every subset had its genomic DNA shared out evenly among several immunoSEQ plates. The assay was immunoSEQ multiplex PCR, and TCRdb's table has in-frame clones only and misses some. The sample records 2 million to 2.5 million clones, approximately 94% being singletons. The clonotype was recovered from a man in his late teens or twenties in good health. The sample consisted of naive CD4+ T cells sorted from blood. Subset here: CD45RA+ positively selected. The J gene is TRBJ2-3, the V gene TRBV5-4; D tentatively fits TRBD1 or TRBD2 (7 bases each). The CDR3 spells CATQGGPRDTQYF. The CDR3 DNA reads TGTGCCACCCAGGGGGGGCCAAGAGATACGCAGTATTTT.